This T cell receptor (beta chain) is from a study of T cells in Graves' hyperthyroidism and ophthalmopathy. As for the study in general: Peripheral blood was taken when the disease was first diagnosed, before any treatment began. Study-wide results and caveats: In the blood, most expanded thyroid clonotypes above 0.001 appeared as well.

Germline assignment: CDR1 SGHRS and CDR2 YFSETQ. This CDR3 contains 16 residues. Trimming removed 2 bases from V and 4 bases from J, with 18 bases in between. Ophthalmopathy patients had Clinical Activity Score at least 3, NOSPECS grade at least 4, duration under 3 months. Researchers took RNA transcripts and amplified the TCR beta CDR3 regions from them. Researchers ran a first-round RT-PCR on the TCR CDR3 using the HTBI primer set. TCRdb analysed the multiplex PCR reads with MiXCR anew, one entry per CDR3 protein. Of fewer than 550,000 distinct CDR3 sequences listed, around 22% are singletons. This clonotype was detected ten times or more. Its antigen is unidentified.

This sequence originates from a woman in her twenties or thirties with Graves' ophthalmopathy. Source material: blood. This sequence joins TRBV5-1 and TRBJ2-5; no reliable D call. The CDR3 bases are TGCGCCAGCAGCTTTGGAACGGTCGAGTACGGAGAGACCCAGTACTTC. This codes for CASSFGTVEYGETQYF.